This TCR beta chain was sequenced during a study of T cell repertoires in cytomegalovirus infection. The overall study: It can be stated that public TCR beta signatures indicated CMV infection as well as a matching HLA type. Study results and limitations: Cumulated frequencies of public TCR beta families served to identify carriers of CMV plus the relevant HLA. HLA-C-restricted CMV-specific TCR beta clonotypes were dominant in the ex vivo response.

TCRdb independently ran MiXCR on the reads; one entry per CDR3 protein. The table shows 100,000 to 150,000 distinct CDR3 sequences, with 20% to 30% occurring only once. This clonotype was picked up a small number of times. The antigen remains undetermined. Germline assignment: CDR1 LGHNA and CDR2 YSLEER. The CDR3 is made up of 14 amino acids. The V segment lost 4 bases and the J segment 11 bases; nucleotides outside the gene matches: 8. This clonotype was obtained from a human donor in good health (CMV status not recorded). Some clones in this sample may be carry-over from other donors' samples. The rearrangement joins TRBV4-3 to TRBJ1-6; 7 positions match TRBD1. The sequencing input was PBMCs, sequenced either directly or after in vitro stimulation (not recorded which). This CDR3 reads CASSPQDRDPPLHF. The CDR3 DNA sequence: TGCGCCAGCAGCCCACAAGACAGGGATCCACCCCTCCACTTT.